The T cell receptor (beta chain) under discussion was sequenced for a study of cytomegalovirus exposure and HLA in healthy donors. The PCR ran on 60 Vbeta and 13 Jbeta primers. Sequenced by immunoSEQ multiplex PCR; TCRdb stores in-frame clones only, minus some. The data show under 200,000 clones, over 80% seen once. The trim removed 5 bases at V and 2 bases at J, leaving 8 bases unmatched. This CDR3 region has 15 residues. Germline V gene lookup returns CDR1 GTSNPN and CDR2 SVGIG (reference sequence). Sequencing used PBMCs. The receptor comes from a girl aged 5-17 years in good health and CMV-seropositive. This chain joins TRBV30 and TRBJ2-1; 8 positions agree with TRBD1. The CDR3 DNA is TGTGCCTGGGGCCCACAGGGGGGAACCTACAATGAGCAGTTCTTC. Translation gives CAWGPQGGTYNEQFF.